This TCR beta chain is from a study of tumor-infiltrating lymphocytes in primary liver carcinoma. As for the study in general: Samples gave roughly 3.5 to 7.13 million productive TCRbeta reads, similar across tissue types.

Blood RNA was derived from unsorted whole blood, and germline DNA was extracted too. This clonotype was recorded at least ten times. The template, around 540 ng total RNA, yielded TCR beta cDNA made with a constant-region primer. Slightly modified ARM-PCR served as the procedure for the TCR beta libraries. These libraries came from three rounds of nested multiplex PCR. TCRdb processed the multiplex PCR reads anew with MiXCR; each CDR3 protein has one entry. The top ten clones hold about 18% of a sample with 310,000 or so distinct CDR3 sequences, approximately 54% of them seen once. The source of this sequence is a woman aged 25 to 39 with primary liver carcinoma and hepatitis B virus infection. Sequencing was done on a sample of peripheral blood.

In nucleotides, the CDR3 is TGTGCCAGCAGCCAAGAGGGGGGGATGAACACTGAAGCTTTCTTT. Its protein product is CASSQEGGMNTEAFF. The chain combines TRBV4-2 with TRBJ1-1, with TRBD1 as a possible D gene (5 bases). This CDR3 is built from 15 residues. Germline CDR1 is LGHNA and CDR2 is YNFKEQ. With 0 bases removed from V and 0 bases from J, the gap between germline ends came to 8 bases.